The entry below gives a single T cell receptor beta chain sequence along with its context. The data were obtained in a study of blood T cell repertoires in COVID-19. Study as a whole: Whether acute or convalescent, the COVID-19 samples came from the United States, Italy and Spain.

Trimming at V came to 0 bases and at J to 5 bases, leaving 12 bases not matched to a gene. The CDR3 consists of 17 residues. Germline CDR1 reads SGHKS; CDR2 reads YYEKEE (reference sequence). TCRdb's table, derived via immunoSEQ multiplex PCR, lists solely in-frame clones and lacks some. The table has around 98,000 clones, 70% to 90% seen once. The gene calls are TRBV5-5 and TRBJ1-1, with 8 bases that match TRBD1. Material for sequencing was peripheral blood. The TCR was taken from a man in his 70s with acute or convalescent COVID-19. This CDR3 is CASSLEGFRGRRTEAFF. The CDR3 DNA is TGTGCCAGCAGCTTGGAGGGATTCAGGGGGCGGAGGACTGAAGCTTTCTTT.